This T cell receptor beta chain was observed in a study of CD8 T cells in ankylosing spondylitis. Study-wide findings and caveats: Several highly homologous variants formed a TCR beta motif that appeared characteristic of ankylosing spondylitis blood. Disease-linked clones reportedly concentrated significantly in matched ankylosing spondylitis synovial fluid. Both synovial fluid and blood in reactive arthritis had previously been reported to carry some motif variants.

Comment on this clonotype: Its antigen is currently unknown.

TCRdb ran MiXCR on the 5' RACE reads and lists one entry per CDR3 protein. The table records some 840,000 distinct CDR3 sequences, around 11% of them present only once. The V gene end was trimmed by 5 bases and the J gene end by 5 bases; junction bases not matched to a gene: 9. The germline V gene encodes CDR1 SGHVS and CDR2 FQNEAQ. This CDR3 region has 14 residues. The chain employs TRBV7-8 and TRBJ2-7, with 7 bases fitting TRBD1. What was sequenced was blood, either unsorted or a sorted T cell fraction (not recorded which). The clonotype comes from a male donor with ankylosing spondylitis. The CDR3 sequence: CASSLAGGNHEQYF. For the CDR3, the DNA is TGTGCCAGCAGCCTGGCAGGGGGAAACCACGAGCAGTACTTC.